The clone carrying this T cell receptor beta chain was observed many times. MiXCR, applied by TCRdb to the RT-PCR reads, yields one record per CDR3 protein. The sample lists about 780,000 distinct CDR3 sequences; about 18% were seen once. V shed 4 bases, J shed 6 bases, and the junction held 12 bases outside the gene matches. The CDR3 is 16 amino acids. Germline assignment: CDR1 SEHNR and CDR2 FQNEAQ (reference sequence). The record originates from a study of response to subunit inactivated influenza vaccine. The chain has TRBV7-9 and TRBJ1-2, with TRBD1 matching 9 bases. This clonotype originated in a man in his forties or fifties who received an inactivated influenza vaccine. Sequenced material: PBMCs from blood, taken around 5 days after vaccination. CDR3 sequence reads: CASSYPGQGISDGYTF. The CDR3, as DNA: TGTGCCAGCAGCTACCCGGGACAGGGAATTTCTGATGGCTACACCTTC.